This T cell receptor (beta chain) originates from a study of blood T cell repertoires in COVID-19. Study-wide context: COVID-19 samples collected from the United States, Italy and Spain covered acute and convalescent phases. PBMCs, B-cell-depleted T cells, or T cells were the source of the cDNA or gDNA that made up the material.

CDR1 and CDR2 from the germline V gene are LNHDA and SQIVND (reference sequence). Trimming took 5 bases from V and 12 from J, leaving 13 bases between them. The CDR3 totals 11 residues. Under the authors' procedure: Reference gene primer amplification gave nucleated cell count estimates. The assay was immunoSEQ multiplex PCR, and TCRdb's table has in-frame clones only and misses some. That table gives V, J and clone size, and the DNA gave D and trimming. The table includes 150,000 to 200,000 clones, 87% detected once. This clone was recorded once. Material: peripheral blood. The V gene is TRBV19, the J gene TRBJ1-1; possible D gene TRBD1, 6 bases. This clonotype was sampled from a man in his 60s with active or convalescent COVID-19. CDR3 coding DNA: TGTGCCAGTAGTGCAGGGGTTGCAACTTTCTTT. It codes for CASSAGVATFF.